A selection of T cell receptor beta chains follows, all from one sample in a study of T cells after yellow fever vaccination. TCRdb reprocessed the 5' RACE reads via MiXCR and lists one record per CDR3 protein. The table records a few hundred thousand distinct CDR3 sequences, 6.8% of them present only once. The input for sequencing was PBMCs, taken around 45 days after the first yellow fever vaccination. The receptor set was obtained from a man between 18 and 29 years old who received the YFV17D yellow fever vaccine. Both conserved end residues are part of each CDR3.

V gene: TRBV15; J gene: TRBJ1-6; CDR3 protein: CATATVNSPLHF
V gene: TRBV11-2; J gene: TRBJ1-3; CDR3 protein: CASSLSTGGLNTIYF
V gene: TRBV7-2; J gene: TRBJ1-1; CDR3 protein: CASSFHPWTVNTEAFF
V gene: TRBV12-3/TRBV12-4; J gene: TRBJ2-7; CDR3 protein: CASSPKGGKKYEQYF
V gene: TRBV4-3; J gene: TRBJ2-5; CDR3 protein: CASSQDRGGGVETQYF
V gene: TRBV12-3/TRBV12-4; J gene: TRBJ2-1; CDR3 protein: CASSRTSDHNEQFF
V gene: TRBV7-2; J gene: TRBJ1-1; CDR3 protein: CASSLQEKAFF
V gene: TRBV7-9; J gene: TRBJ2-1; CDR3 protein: CASSSGDGAYNEQFF
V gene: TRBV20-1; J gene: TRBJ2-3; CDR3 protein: CSASGTSGGRTDTQYF
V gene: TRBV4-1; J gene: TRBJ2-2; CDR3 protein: CASSQDIVELAGRPRELFF
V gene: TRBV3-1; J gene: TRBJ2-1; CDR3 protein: CASSQTPGRDYDEQFF
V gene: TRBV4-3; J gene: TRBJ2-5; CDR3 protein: CASSQDLFPSGGAETQYF
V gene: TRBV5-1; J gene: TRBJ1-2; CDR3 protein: CASSSSGQGHFYGYTF
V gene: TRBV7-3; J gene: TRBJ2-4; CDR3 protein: CASSLEGSRNIQYF
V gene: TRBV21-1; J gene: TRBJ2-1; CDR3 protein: CASSDGVVEGILDEQFF
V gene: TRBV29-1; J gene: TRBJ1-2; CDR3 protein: CSVIDGAGYYGYTF
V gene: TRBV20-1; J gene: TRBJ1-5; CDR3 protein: CSAKRGGQPQHF
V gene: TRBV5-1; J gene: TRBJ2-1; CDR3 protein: CASSFQDSVNEQFF
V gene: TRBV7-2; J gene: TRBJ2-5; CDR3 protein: CASSLESGTSIKTQYF
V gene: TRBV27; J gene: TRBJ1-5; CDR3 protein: CASSFSGGYQPQHF
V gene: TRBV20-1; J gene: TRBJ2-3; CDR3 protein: CSARVSSVGTDTQYF
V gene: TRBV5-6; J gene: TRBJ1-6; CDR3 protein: CASSPDRYYNSPLHF
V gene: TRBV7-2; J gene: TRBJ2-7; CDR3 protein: CASSSYAGREQYF
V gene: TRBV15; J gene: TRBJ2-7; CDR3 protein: CATSSDLPDREYEQYF
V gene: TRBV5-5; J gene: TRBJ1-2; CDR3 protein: CASTQQGAANYGYTF
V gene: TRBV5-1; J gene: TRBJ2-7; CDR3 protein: CASSLGHTAYEQYF
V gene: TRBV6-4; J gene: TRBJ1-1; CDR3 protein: CASSWQVNTEAFF
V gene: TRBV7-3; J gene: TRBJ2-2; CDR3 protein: CASSQRLAGGSGELFF
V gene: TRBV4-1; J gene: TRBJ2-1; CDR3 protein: CASSQTQGGDYNEQFF
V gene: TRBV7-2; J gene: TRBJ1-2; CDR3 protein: CASSSIGRGYTF
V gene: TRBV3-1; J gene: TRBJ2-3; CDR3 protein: CASSRRDDTDTQYF
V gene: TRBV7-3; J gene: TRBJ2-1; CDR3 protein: CASSLVTGDLGKQFF
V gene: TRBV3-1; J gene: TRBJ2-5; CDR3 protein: CASSPGEGLETQYF
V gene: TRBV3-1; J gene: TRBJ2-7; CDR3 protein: CASSQDNGVTPYEQYF
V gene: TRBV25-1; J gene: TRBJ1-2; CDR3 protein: CASSGRCTF
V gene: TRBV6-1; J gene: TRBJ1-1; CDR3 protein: CATQPGGNTEAFF
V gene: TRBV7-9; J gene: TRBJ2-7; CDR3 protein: CASSPPGVYEQYF
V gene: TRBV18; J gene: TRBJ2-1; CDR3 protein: CASSSSFGVSGNEQFF
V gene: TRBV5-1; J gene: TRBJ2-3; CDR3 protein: CASSLGPEAGGLNTQYF
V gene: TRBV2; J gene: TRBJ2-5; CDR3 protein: CASKNRAETQYF
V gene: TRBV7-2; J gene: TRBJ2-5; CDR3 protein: CASSLGWETQYF
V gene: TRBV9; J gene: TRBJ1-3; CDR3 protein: CASSVDGVTIGGNTIYF
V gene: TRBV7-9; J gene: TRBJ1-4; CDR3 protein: CASSSGQFGEKLFF
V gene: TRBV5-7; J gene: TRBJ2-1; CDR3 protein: CASSPGQPSSYNEQFF
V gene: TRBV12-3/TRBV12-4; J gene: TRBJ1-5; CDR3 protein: CASSLQGIGQPVPQPQHF
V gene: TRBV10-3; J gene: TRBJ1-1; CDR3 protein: CAISETQGRLDTEAFF
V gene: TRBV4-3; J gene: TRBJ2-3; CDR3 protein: CASSSGREPDTQYF
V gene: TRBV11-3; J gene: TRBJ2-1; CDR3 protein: CASSFRTGWQQFF
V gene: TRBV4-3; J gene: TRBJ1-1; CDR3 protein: CASSQDGSDEAFF
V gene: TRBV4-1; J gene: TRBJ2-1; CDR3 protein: CASSQDSSGTGGLDEQFF
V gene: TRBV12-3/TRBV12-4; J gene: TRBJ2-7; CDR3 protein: CASTPGQRFNEQYF